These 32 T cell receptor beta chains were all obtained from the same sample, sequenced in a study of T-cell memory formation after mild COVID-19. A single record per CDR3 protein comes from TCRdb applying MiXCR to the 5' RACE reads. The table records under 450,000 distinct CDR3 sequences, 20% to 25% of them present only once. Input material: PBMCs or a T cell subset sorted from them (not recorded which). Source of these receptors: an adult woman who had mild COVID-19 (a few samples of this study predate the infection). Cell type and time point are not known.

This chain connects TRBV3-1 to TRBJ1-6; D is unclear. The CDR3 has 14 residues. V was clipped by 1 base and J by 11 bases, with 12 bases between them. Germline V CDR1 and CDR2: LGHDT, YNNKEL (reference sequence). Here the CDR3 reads CASSQGHRGTPLHF. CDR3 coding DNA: TGTGCCAGCAGCCAAGGTCATCGCGGGACACCCCTCCACTTT.

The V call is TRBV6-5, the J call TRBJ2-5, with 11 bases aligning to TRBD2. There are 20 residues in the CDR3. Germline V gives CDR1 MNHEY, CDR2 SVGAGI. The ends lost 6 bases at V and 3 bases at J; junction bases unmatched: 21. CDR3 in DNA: TGTGCCAGCAGCCGCCTAAGGTCGGCTTCGGGACTAGCGGCAAAAGAGACCCAGTACTTC. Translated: CASSRLRSASGLAAKETQYF.

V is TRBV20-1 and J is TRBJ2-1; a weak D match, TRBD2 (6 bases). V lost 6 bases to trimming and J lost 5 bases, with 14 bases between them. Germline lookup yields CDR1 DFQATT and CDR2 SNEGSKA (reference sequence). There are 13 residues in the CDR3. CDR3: CSACTSRNNEQFF. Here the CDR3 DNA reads TGCAGTGCATGTACTAGCAGAAACAATGAGCAGTTCTTC.

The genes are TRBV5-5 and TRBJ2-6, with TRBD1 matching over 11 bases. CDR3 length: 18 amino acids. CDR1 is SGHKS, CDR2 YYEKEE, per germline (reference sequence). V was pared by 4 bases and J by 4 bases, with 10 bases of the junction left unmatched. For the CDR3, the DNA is TGTGCCAGCAGCCCTCGGACAGGGGGCGTGATGGGGGCCAACGTCCTGACTTTC. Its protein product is CASSPRTGGVMGANVLTF.

The CDR3 reads CAIGVGGASTDTQYF. The CDR3 nucleotides read TGTGCCATCGGGGTCGGGGGGGCGTCCACAGATACGCAGTATTTT. The chain has TRBV10-3 and TRBJ2-3, with 8 bases matching TRBD2. Germline loops: CDR1 ENHRY, CDR2 SYGVKD. This CDR3 is 15 amino acids long. Unmatched junction bases numbered 9, after V lost 8 bases and J lost 2 bases.

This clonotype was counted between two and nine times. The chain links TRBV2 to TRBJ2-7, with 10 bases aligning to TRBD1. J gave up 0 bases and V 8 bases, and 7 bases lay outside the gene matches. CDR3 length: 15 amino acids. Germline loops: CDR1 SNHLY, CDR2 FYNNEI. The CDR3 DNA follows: TGTGCCAGCTGTAGACAGGGGGCAAGCTCCTACGAGCAGTACTTC. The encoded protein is CASCRQGASSYEQYF.

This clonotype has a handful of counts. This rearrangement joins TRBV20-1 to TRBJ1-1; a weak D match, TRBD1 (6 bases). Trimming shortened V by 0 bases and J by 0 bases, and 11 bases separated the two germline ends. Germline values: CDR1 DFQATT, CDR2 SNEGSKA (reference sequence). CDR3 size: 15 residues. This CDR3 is CSARDLDRVNTEAFF. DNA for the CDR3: TGCAGTGCTAGAGATCTGGACAGAGTGAACACTGAAGCTTTCTTT.

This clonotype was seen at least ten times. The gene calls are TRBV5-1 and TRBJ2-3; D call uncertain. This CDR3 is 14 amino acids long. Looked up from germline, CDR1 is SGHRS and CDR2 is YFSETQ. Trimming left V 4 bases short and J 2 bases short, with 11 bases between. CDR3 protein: CASSPGLTTDTQYF. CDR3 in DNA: TGCGCCAGCAGCCCAGGCCTCACCACAGATACGCAGTATTTT.

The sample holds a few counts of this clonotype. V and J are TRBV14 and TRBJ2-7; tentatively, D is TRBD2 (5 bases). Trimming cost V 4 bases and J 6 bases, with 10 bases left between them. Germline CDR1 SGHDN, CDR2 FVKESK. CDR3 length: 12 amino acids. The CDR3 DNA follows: TGTGCCAGCAGCCCGACCGGGATCGAGCAGTACTTC. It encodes CASSPTGIEQYF.

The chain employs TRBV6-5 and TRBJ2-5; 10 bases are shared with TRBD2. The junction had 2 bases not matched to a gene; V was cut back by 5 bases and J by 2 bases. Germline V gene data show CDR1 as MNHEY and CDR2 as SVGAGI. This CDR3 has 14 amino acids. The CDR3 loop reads CASSGLAEQETQYF. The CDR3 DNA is TGTGCCAGCAGTGGACTAGCGGAACAAGAGACCCAGTACTTC.

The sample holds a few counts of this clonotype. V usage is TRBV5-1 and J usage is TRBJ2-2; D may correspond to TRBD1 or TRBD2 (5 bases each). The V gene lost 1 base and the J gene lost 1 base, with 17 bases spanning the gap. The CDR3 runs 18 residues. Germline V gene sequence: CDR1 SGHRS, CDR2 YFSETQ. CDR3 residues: CASSLLGWGRQNTGELFF. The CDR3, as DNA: TGCGCCAGCAGCTTGCTGGGGTGGGGGAGACAGAACACCGGGGAGCTGTTTTTT.

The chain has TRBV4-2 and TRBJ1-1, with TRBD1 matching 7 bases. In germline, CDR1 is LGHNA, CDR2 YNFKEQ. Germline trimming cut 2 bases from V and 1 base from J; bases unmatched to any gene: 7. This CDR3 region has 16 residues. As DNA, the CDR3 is TGTGCCAGCAGCCAAACCCCCGGGACAGCGAACACTGAAGCTTTCTTT. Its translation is CASSQTPGTANTEAFF.

CDR3 sequence: CASTRGNTEAFF. The CDR3 nucleotides are TGTGCCAGCACCAGGGGTAACACTGAAGCTTTCTTT. The chain joins TRBV12-3 or TRBV12-4 to TRBJ1-1, with D possibly matching TRBD1 (6 bases). This CDR3 contains 12 residues. Trimming pared 7 bases from V and 2 bases from J, leaving 8 bases between.

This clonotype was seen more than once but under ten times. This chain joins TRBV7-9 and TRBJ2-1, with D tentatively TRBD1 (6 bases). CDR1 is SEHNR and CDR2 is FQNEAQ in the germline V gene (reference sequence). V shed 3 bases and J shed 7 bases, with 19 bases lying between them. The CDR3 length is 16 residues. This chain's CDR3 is CASSFLLGTGLNEQFF. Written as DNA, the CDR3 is TGTGCCAGCAGCTTCCTTCTGGGAACAGGGTTGAATGAGCAGTTCTTC.

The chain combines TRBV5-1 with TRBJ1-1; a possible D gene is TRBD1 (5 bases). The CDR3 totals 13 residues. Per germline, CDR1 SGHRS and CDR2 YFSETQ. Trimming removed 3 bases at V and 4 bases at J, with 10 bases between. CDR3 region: CASSYDRSTEAFF. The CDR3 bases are TGCGCCAGCAGCTATGACAGAAGCACTGAAGCTTTCTTT.

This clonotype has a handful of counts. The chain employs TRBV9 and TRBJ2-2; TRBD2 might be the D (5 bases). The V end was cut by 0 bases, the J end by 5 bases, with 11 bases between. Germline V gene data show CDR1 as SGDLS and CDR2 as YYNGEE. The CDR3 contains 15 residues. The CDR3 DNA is TGTGCCAGCAGCGTAGGGGGAGATGGTACCGGGGAGCTGTTTTTT. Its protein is CASSVGGDGTGELFF.

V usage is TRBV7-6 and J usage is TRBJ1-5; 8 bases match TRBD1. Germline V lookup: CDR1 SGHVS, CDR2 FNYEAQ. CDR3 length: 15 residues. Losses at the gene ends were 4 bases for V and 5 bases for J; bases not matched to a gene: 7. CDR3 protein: CASSSYRGRDQPQHF. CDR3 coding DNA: TGTGCCAGCAGCTCCTACAGGGGGAGGGATCAGCCCCAGCATTTT.

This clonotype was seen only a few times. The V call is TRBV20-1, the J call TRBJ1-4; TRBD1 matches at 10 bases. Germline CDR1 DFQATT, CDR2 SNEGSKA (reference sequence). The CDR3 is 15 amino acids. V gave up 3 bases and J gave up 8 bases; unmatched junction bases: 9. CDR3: CSASGQGGEHEKLFF. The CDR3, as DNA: TGCAGTGCTAGTGGACAGGGGGGGGAACACGAAAAACTGTTTTTT.

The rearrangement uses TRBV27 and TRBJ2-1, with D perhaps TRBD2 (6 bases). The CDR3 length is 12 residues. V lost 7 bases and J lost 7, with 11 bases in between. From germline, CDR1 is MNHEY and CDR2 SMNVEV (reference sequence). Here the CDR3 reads CASISEGNEQFF. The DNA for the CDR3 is TGTGCCAGCATCTCGGAGGGGAATGAGCAGTTCTTC.

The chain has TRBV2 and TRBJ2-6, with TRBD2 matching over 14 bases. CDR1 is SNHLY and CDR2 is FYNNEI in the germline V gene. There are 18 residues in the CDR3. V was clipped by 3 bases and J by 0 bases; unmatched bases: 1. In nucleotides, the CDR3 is TGTGCCAGCAGTGACGGACTAGCGGGGGGCTCTGGGGCCAACGTCCTGACTTTC. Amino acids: CASSDGLAGGSGANVLTF.

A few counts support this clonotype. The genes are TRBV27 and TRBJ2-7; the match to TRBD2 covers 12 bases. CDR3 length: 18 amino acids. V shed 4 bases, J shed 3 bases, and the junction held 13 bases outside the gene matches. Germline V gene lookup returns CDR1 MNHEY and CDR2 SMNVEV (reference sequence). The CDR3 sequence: CASSSLTSGSPADYEQYF. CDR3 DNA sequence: TGTGCCAGCAGTTCCTTGACTAGCGGGAGTCCGGCGGACTACGAGCAGTACTTC.

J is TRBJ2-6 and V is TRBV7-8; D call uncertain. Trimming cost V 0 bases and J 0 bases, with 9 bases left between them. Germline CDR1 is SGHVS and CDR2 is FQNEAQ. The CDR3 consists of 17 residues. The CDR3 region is CASSLAGWASGANVLTF. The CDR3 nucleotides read TGTGCCAGCAGCTTAGCGGGGTGGGCCTCTGGGGCCAACGTCCTGACTTTC. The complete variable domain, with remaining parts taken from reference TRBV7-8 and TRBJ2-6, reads GAGVSQSPRYKVAKRGQDVALRCDPISGHVSLFWYQQALGQGPEFLTYFQNEAQLDKSGLPSDRFFAERPEGSVSTLKIQRTQQEDSAVYLCASSLAGWASGANVLTFGAGSRLTVL.

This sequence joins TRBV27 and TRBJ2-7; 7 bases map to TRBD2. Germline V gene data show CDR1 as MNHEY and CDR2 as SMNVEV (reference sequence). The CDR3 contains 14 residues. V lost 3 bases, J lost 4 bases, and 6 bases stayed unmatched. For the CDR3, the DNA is TGTGCCAGCAGTTTCAGGCTAGCGGATTACGAGCAGTACTTC. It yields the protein CASSFRLADYEQYF.

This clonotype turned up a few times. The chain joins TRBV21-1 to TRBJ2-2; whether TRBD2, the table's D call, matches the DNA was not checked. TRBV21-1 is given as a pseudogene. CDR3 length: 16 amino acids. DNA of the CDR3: TGTGCCAGCAGCAAAGGCGGACTAGCGGGAAACGGGGAGCTGTTTTTT. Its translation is CASSKGGLAGNGELFF.

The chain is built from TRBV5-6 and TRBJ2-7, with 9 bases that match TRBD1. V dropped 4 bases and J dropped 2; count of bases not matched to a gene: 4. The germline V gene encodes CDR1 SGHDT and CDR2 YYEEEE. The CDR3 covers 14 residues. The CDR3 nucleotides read TGTGCCAGCAGCATGGGACAGGGTACCTACGAGCAGTACTTC. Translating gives CASSMGQGTYEQYF. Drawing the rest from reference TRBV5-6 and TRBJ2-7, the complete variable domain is DAGVTQSPTHLIKTRGQQVTLRCSPKSGHDTVSWYQQALGQGPQFIFQYYEEEERQRGNFPDRFSGHQFPNYSSELNVNALLLGDSALYLCASSMGQGTYEQYFGPGTRLTVT.

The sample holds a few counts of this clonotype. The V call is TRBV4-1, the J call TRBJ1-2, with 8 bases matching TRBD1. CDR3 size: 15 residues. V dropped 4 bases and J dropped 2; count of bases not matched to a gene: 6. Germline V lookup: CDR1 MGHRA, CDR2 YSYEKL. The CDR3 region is CASSPVGQGNYGYTF. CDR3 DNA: TGCGCCAGCAGCCCCGTCGGACAGGGAAACTATGGCTACACCTTC.

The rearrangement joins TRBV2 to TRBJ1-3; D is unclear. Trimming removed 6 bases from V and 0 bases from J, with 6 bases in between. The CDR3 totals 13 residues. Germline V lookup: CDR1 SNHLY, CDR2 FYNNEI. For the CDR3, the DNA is TGTGCCAGCAGAGACGACTCTGGAAACACCATATATTTT. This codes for CASRDDSGNTIYF.

The CDR3 DNA reads as TGTGCCAGCATCTTGACTGAGGGGGAGACCCAGTACTTC. Translation: CASILTEGETQYF. The genes are TRBV3-1 and TRBJ2-5; D tentatively reads TRBD1 or TRBD2 (5 bases each). Per germline, CDR1 LGHDT and CDR2 YNNKEL (reference sequence). The V end lost 7 bases, the J end lost 5 bases, and 14 bases lay between the germline ends. CDR3 length equals 13 residues.

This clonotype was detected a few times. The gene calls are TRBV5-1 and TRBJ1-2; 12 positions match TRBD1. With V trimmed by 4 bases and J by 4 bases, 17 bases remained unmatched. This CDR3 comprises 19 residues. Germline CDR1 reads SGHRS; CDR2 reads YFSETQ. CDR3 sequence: CASSDRQGGRDRGPYGYTF. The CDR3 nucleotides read TGCGCCAGCAGCGACCGTCAAGGAGGCCGGGACAGGGGGCCCTATGGCTACACCTTC.

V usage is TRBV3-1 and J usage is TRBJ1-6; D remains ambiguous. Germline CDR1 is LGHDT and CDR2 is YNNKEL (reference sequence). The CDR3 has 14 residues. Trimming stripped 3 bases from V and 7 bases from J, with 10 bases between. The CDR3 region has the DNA TGTGCCAGCAGCCAGCTTCGGGGAAATTCACCCCTCCACTTT. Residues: CASSQLRGNSPLHF. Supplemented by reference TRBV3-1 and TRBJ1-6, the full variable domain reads DTAVSQTPKYLVTQMGNDKSIKCEQNLGHDTMYWYKQDSKKFLKIMFSYNNKELIINETVPNRFSPKSPDKAHLNLHINSLELGDSAVYFCASSQLRGNSPLHFGNGTRLTVT.

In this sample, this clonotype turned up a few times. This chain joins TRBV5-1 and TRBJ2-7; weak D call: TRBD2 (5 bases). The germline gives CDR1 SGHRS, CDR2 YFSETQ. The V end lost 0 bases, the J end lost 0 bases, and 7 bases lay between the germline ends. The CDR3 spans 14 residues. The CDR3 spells CASSLAGDSYEQYF. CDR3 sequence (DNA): TGCGCCAGCAGCTTGGCCGGGGACTCCTACGAGCAGTACTTC.

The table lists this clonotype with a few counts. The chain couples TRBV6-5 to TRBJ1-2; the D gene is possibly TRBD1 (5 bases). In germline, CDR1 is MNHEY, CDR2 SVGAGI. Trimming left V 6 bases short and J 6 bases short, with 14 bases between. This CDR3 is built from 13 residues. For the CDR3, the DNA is TGTGCCAGCAGGGAAGGGGCTAGTGATGGCTACACCTTC. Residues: CASREGASDGYTF.